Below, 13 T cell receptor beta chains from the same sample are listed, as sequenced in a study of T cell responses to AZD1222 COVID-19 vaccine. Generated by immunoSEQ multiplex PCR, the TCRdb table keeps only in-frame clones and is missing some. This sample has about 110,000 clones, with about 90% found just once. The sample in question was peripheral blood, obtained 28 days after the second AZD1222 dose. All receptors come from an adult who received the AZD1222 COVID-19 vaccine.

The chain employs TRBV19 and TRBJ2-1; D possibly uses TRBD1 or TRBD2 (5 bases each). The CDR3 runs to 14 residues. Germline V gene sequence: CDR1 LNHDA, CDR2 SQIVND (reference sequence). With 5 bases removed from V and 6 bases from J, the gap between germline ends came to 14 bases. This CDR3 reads CASSPSGTTNEQFF. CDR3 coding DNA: TGTGCCAGTAGTCCCTCCGGGACCACCAATGAGCAGTTCTTC.

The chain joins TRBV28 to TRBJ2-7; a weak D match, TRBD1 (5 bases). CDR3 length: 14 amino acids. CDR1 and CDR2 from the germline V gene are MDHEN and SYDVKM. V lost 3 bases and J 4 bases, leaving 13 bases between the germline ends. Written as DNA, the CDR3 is TGTGCCAGCAGTTTGCAGGGTAATGTTTACGAGCAGTACTTC. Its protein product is CASSLQGNVYEQYF.

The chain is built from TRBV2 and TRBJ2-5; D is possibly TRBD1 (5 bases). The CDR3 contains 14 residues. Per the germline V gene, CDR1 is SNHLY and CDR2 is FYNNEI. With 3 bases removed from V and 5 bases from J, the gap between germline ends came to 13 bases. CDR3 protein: CASSEDNFGETQYF. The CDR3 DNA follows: TGTGCCAGCAGTGAGGACAATTTTGGGGAGACCCAGTACTTC.

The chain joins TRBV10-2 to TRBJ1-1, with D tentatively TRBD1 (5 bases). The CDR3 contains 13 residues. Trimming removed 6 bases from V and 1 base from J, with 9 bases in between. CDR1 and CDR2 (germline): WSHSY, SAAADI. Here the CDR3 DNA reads TGCGCCAGCAGATACGGGGCGAACACTGAAGCTTTCTTT. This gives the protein CASRYGANTEAFF.

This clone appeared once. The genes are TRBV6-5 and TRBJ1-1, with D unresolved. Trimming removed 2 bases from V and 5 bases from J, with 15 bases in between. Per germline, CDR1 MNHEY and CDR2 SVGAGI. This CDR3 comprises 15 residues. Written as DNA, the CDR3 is TGTGCCAGCAGTTACGCCTGGTCCGGAGGGACTGAAGCTTTCTTT. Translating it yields CASSYAWSGGTEAFF.

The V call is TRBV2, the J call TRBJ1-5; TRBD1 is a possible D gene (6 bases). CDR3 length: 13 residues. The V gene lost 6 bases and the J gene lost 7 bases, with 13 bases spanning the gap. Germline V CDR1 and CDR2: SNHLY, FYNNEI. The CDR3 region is CASRGTNTQPQHF. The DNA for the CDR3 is TGTGCCAGCAGGGGGACAAATACCCAGCCCCAGCATTTT.

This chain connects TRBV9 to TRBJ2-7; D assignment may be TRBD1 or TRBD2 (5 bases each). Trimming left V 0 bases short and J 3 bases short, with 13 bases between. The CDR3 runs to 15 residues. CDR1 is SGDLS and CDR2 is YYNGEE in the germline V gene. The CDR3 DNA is TGTGCCAGCAGCGTAGACGGGAAGGGGAACTACGAGCAGTACTTC. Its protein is CASSVDGKGNYEQYF.

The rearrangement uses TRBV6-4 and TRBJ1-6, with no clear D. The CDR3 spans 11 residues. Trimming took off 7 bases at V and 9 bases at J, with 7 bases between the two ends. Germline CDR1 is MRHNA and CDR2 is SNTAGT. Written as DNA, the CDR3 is TGTGCCAGCAATGAGTTTTCACCCCTCCACTTT. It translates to CASNEFSPLHF.

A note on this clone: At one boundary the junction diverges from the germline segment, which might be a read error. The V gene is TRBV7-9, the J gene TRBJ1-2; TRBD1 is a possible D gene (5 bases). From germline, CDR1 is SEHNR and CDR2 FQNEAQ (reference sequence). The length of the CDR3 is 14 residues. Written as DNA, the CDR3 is TGTGCCAGCAGCTTAGACGGGGCGTTTAATGGCAACACCTTC. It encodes CASSLDGAFNGNTF.

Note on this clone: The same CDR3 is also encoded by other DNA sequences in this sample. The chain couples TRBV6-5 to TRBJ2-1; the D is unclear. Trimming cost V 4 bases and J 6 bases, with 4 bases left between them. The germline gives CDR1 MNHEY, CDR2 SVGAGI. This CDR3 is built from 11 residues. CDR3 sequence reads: CASSSPNEQFF. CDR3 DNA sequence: TGTGCCAGCAGTTCCCCCAATGAGCAGTTCTTC.

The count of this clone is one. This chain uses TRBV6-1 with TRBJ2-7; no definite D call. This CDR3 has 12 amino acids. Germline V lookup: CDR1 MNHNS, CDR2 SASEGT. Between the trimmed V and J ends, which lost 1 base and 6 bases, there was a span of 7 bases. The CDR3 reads CASSEDFREQYF. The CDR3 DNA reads TGTGCCAGCAGTGAAGATTTCCGCGAGCAGTACTTC.

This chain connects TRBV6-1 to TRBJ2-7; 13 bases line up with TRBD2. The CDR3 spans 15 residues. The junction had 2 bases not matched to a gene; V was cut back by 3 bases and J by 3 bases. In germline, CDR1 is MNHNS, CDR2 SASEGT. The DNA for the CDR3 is TGTGCCAGCAGTGACGGACTAGCGGGGGTCTACGAGCAGTACTTC. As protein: CASSDGLAGVYEQYF.

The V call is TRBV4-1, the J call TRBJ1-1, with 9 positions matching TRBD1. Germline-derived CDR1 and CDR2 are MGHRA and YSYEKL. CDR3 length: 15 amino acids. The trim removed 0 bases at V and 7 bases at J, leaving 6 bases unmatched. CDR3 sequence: CASSQEDRGIVEAFF. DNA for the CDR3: TGCGCCAGCAGCCAAGAAGACAGGGGGATTGTTGAAGCTTTCTTT.